A selection of T cell receptor beta chains follows, all from one sample in a study of OX40 agonist ivuxolimab in advanced cancers. Data came from immunoSEQ multiplex PCR; TCRdb stores just in-frame clones and leaves some out. The table includes about 32,000 clones, approximately 90% detected once. The sequenced sample was CD4+ or CD8+ T cells sorted from blood, obtained in a trial of the OX40 agonist ivuxolimab. The receptors come from an adult with an advanced solid tumor such as melanoma, head and neck, liver or kidney cancer. CDR3s include the opening cysteine and the closing phenylalanine or tryptophan. D genes are given only for firm matches. Clone size is not always given. Where it is, it says once, few, many or a class for expanded clones.

D gene,clone size,V gene,J gene,CDR3 protein,CDR3 DNA
TRBD1,-,TRBV18,TRBJ1-5,CASSSTGGRRTTDQPQHF,TGTGCCAGCTCATCGACAGGGGGAAGACGGACGACGGATCAGCCCCAGCATTTT
TRBD2,-,TRBV5-1,TRBJ2-7,CASRLSGSYEQYF,TGCGCCAGCAGACTTAGCGGGAGTTACGAGCAGTACTTC
-,-,TRBV19,TRBJ1-5,CASSIGSQPQHF,TGTGCCAGTAGTATAGGCAGTCAGCCCCAGCATTTT
-,once,TRBV19,TRBJ2-1,CASSINASPINEQFF,TGTGCCAGTAGTATAAATGCCAGCCCGATCAATGAGCAGTTCTTC
TRBD2,-,TRBV2,TRBJ2-5,CASSEASLAGETQYF,TGTGCCAGCAGTGAAGCGTCACTAGCGGGAGAGACCCAGTACTTC
TRBD1,-,TRBV19,TRBJ1-1,CASSSPTGFTEAFF,TGTGCCAGTAGTAGCCCGACAGGGTTCACTGAAGCTTTCTTT
TRBD2,-,TRBV7-3,TRBJ2-1,CASSPFTGTNNEQFF,TGTGCCAGCAGCCCTTTCACCGGGACTAACAATGAGCAGTTCTTC
-,-,TRBV23-1,TRBJ2-3,CASSPNRDKGTDTQYF,TGCGCCAGCAGTCCAAACCGGGACAAAGGCACAGATACGCAGTATTTT
-,-,TRBV28,TRBJ1-2,CASQAPPGTYGYTF,TGTGCCAGCCAGGCCCCACCCGGGACCTATGGCTACACCTTC
-,-,TRBV19,TRBJ2-1,CASSMLQGRGQAGKSYNEQFF,TGTGCCAGTAGTATGTTGCAGGGGAGGGGCCAAGCGGGTAAGTCCTACAATGAGCAGTTCTTC
-,-,TRBV2,TRBJ2-2,CASSVWTTGELFF,TGTGCCAGCAGTGTTTGGACGACCGGGGAGCTGTTTTTT
-,-,TRBV30,TRBJ2-7,CAWGGAPNEQYF,TGTGCCTGGGGGGGGGCCCCCAACGAGCAGTACTTC
-,-,TRBV15,TRBJ2-3,CATSPRRQSWDTQYF,TGTGCCACCAGCCCCCGAAGGCAATCCTGGGATACGCAGTATTTT
-,-,TRBV5-1,TRBJ2-7,CASSLVGSGNEQYF,TGCGCCAGCAGCTTGGTGGGCAGTGGGAACGAGCAGTACTTC
TRBD2,-,TRBV2,TRBJ2-5,CASIPLRVGLAGPYQETQYF,TGTGCCAGCATACCCCTCCGTGTGGGACTAGCGGGACCGTACCAAGAGACCCAGTACTTC
-,-,TRBV6-5,TRBJ2-7,CASSSSTKTYEQYF,-
-,-,TRBV2,TRBJ2-1,CAAIIGLAADEQFF,TGTGCCGCCATTATCGGGCTTGCTGCCGATGAGCAGTTCTTC
-,-,TRBV19,TRBJ2-2,CASSIAYGKAGELFF,TGTGCCAGTAGTATAGCCTACGGGAAGGCCGGGGAGCTGTTTTTT
-,-,TRBV19,TRBJ1-5,CASPHRGYYGNQPQHF,TGTGCCAGTCCTCATAGGGGCTATTATGGCAATCAGCCCCAGCATTTT
-,medium-sized,TRBV19,TRBJ2-1,CASSIVAGAYNEQFF,TGTGCCAGTAGTATTGTAGCAGGGGCCTACAATGAGCAGTTCTTC
TRBD2,-,TRBV28,TRBJ2-2,CASSSPPSGGRLGELFF,TGTGCCAGCAGTTCCCCACCTAGCGGGGGCCGGCTCGGGGAGCTGTTTTTT
TRBD1,-,TRBV6-6,TRBJ2-5,CASSPMTGWETQYF,TGTGCCAGCAGTCCCATGACAGGGTGGGAGACCCAGTACTTC
-,-,TRBV19,TRBJ1-1,CASRPNSEAFF,TGTGCCAGTAGACCGAACTCAGAAGCTTTCTTT
TRBD2,-,TRBV6-5,TRBJ2-7,CASSFGLANYEQYF,TGTGCCAGCAGTTTCGGACTAGCAAACTACGAGCAGTACTTC
-,-,TRBV19,TRBJ2-7,CASSRSDGFYEQYF,TGTGCCAGTAGTAGGTCCGACGGTTTCTACGAGCAGTACTTC
-,-,TRBV4-1,TRBJ2-7,CASSPKPGQLEQYF,TGCGCCAGCAGCCCAAAACCGGGGCAGCTCGAGCAGTACTTC
-,-,TRBV7-9,TRBJ2-7,CASSLNPYEQYF,TGTGCCAGCAGCTTAAACCCTTACGAGCAGTACTTC
-,-,TRBV6-5,TRBJ1-2,CASSSTGLAADGYTF,TGTGCCAGCAGCTCAACAGGGTTAGCCGCAGATGGCTACACCTTC
-,-,TRBV28,TRBJ1-1,CASSSTGGWETEAFF,TGTGCCAGCAGTTCGACCGGGGGGTGGGAGACTGAAGCTTTCTTT
TRBD1,-,TRBV9,TRBJ2-5,CASSEGDRVIQTQYF,TGTGCCAGCAGCGAGGGGGACAGGGTAATCCAGACCCAGTACTTC
-,once,TRBV7-2,TRBJ1-1,CASSLLDSMNTEAFF,TGTGCCAGCAGCTTACTCGACAGCATGAACACTGAAGCTTTCTTT
-,-,TRBV5-4,TRBJ2-7,CAARQGGDEQYF,TGTGCCGCAAGACAGGGAGGTGACGAGCAGTACTTC
-,-,TRBV7-9,TRBJ2-5,CASSLGMELRQETQYF,TGTGCCAGCAGCTTAGGAATGGAGTTGAGGCAAGAGACCCAGTACTTC
TRBD2,-,TRBV12-5,TRBJ2-7,CASGFRLAGTSYEQYF,TGTGCTAGTGGTTTCCGACTAGCGGGGACCTCCTACGAGCAGTACTTC
-,-,TRBV30,TRBJ1-5,CAWSEETGSNQPQHF,TGTGCCTGGAGTGAAGAGACAGGCTCCAATCAGCCCCAGCATTTT
-,-,TRBV27,TRBJ2-7,CASSLIPDSVGYEQYF,TGTGCCAGCAGTTTAATCCCCGACTCGGTTGGCTACGAGCAGTACTTC
-,-,TRBV4-2,TRBJ2-3,CASSQGVTDTQYF,TGTGCCAGCAGCCAAGGGGTCACAGATACGCAGTATTTT
-,-,TRBV30,TRBJ1-1,CAWSRTVYTEAFF,TGTGCCTGGAGTCGGACAGTCTACACTGAAGCTTTCTTT
TRBD2,-,TRBV9,TRBJ2-7,CASTAGVSSYEQYF,TGTGCCAGCACCGCGGGAGTCTCGTCCTACGAGCAGTACTTC
TRBD1,-,TRBV25-1,TRBJ2-2,CASARDREAGELFF,TGTGCCAGCGCGCGGGACAGGGAGGCCGGGGAGCTGTTTTTT
-,-,TRBV28,TRBJ1-3,CASSHDSFYGNTIYF,TGTGCCAGCAGTCACGACAGCTTTTATGGAAACACCATATATTTT
-,-,TRBV15,TRBJ2-7,CATSRGGQIYEQYF,TGTGCCACCAGCAGAGGGGGGCAGATTTACGAGCAGTACTTC
-,-,TRBV7-2,TRBJ1-4,CASSQNYRADEKLFF,TGTGCCAGCAGTCAGAATTATCGGGCGGATGAAAAACTGTTTTTT
TRBD2,-,TRBV5-5,TRBJ2-1,CASSLGAGGVVNEQFF,TGTGCCAGCAGCTTGGGGGCGGGAGGGGTTGTCAATGAGCAGTTCTTC
-,once,TRBV6-5,TRBJ2-7,CASSLGAAHYEQYF,TGTGCCAGCAGTTTAGGGGCCGCACACTACGAGCAGTACTTC
-,once,TRBV9,TRBJ2-7,CASSVAGASYEQYF,TGTGCCAGCAGCGTAGCAGGGGCTTCCTACGAGCAGTACTTC
-,-,TRBV6-6,TRBJ1-2,CASSALRGNYGYTF,TGTGCCAGCAGTGCCCTCAGGGGTAACTATGGCTACACCTTC
TRBD2,-,TRBV28,TRBJ2-1,CASSLLAVFNNEQFF,TGTGCCAGCAGTCTTCTAGCGGTTTTCAACAATGAGCAGTTCTTC
TRBD2,-,TRBV7-3,TRBJ2-1,CASSLSPSGNNEQFF,TGTGCCAGCAGCTTAAGTCCTAGCGGTAACAATGAGCAGTTCTTC
-,-,TRBV7-9,TRBJ2-7,CASSSVTEPYEQYF,TGTGCCAGCAGCTCTGTTACAGAACCCTACGAGCAGTACTTC
-,-,TRBV20-1,TRBJ2-7,CSATTPWEQYF,TGCAGTGCTACAACACCTTGGGAGCAGTACTTC
TRBD1,-,TRBV20-1,TRBJ1-1,CSASLGTGAFF,TGCAGTGCATCGCTCGGGACAGGGGCTTTCTTT
TRBD2,-,TRBV19,TRBJ2-7,CASAGGASGLDYEQYF,TGTGCCAGTGCTGGGGGTGCTAGCGGGCTTGACTACGAGCAGTACTTC
-,once,TRBV27,TRBJ2-3,CASSLTFPPYTDTQYF,TGTGCCAGCAGCCTTACCTTCCCACCCTACACAGATACGCAGTATTTT
-,-,TRBV27,TRBJ2-2,CASSLVVTGELFF,TGTGCCAGCAGTTTAGTGGTCACCGGGGAGCTGTTTTTT
-,-,TRBV25-1,TRBJ2-7,CASSESGYEQYF,TGTGCCAGCAGTGAGAGCGGATACGAGCAGTACTTC
-,-,TRBV9,TRBJ2-2,CASTDPRSRENTGELFF,TGTGCCAGCACCGATCCTAGGTCGCGGGAGAACACCGGGGAGCTGTTTTTT
TRBD2,-,TRBV2,TRBJ2-3,CASSLPTSGPGDTQYF,TGTGCCAGCAGTCTCCCGACTAGCGGCCCCGGGGATACGCAGTATTTT
-,-,TRBV7-9,TRBJ1-1,CASRQMGEAFF,TGTGCCAGCAGACAGATGGGTGAAGCTTTCTTT
-,-,TRBV29-1,TRBJ1-5,CSVGSRQLFYSNQPQHF,TGCAGCGTTGGGTCTAGACAGCTTTTTTATAGCAATCAGCCCCAGCATTTT